A selection of T cell receptor beta chains follows, all from one sample in a study of shared clonotypes between healthy human individuals. The assay was immunoSEQ multiplex PCR, and TCRdb's table has in-frame clones only and misses some. The data show some 2,500,000 clones, roughly 93% seen once. The sample was naive CD4+ T cells from PBMCs. These receptors were taken from a man in his late teens or twenties in good health. Some clones in this sample may be carry-over from other donors' samples. The CDR3 runs from the conserved cysteine through the conserved F or W. The D gene is left open where the match is weak. Rows give clone size only sometimes, using once, few, many, or a class for an expanded clone.

j_call: TRBJ1-2; v_call: TRBV19; d_call: TRBD1; clone_size: -; cdr3_nt: TGTGCCAGTAGGGGGACAGGGGAGAGCTATGGCTACACCTTC; cdr3_aa: CASRGTGESYGYTF
j_call: TRBJ2-2; v_call: TRBV7-6; d_call: -; clone_size: -; cdr3_nt: TGTGCCAGCAGCCGACAGCCCTACTACAACACCGGGGAGCTGTTTTTT; cdr3_aa: CASSRQPYYNTGELFF
j_call: TRBJ2-1; v_call: TRBV12-2; d_call: -; clone_size: -; cdr3_nt: TGTGCAAGTCGCTTAGCGCAGGGGAGCGATCCCCTTAGCTCCTACAATGAGCAGTTCTTC; cdr3_aa: CASRLAQGSDPLSSYNEQFF
j_call: TRBJ1-4; v_call: TRBV9; d_call: -; clone_size: -; cdr3_nt: TGTGCCAGCAGTTCAGGGACAACTAATGAAAAACTGTTTTTT; cdr3_aa: CASSSGTTNEKLFF
j_call: TRBJ2-7; v_call: TRBV19; d_call: -; clone_size: -; cdr3_nt: TGTGCCAGTAGTCGGCAGGGTAGCTCCTACGAGCAGTACTTC; cdr3_aa: CASSRQGSSYEQYF
j_call: TRBJ2-2; v_call: TRBV6-4; d_call: -; clone_size: -; cdr3_nt: TGTGCCAGCAGTGACTCGGTGACTCGCCGCACCGGGGAGCTGTTTTTT; cdr3_aa: CASSDSVTRRTGELFF
j_call: TRBJ2-2; v_call: TRBV5-4; d_call: -; clone_size: -; cdr3_nt: TGTGCCAGCAGCCTAACCCTAGGAGCGGTCGGGGAGCTGTTTTTT; cdr3_aa: CASSLTLGAVGELFF
j_call: TRBJ1-5; v_call: TRBV2; d_call: -; clone_size: -; cdr3_nt: TGTGCCAGCAGTCCGGGCCTTAATCAGCCCCAGCATTTT; cdr3_aa: CASSPGLNQPQHF
j_call: TRBJ2-2; v_call: TRBV18; d_call: TRBD2; clone_size: -; cdr3_nt: TGTGCCAGCTCAGGAGGGACTAGCGCCCCCCAAGCACTTACCGGGGAGCTGTTTTTT; cdr3_aa: CASSGGTSAPQALTGELFF
j_call: TRBJ2-1; v_call: TRBV18; d_call: -; clone_size: -; cdr3_nt: TGTGCCAGCTCACCAGGGGGGACCGATGAGCAGTTCTTC; cdr3_aa: CASSPGGTDEQFF
j_call: TRBJ1-1; v_call: TRBV11-3; d_call: -; clone_size: -; cdr3_nt: TGTGCCAGCAGCCTACGAGCAGGATCCACTGAAGCTTTCTTT; cdr3_aa: CASSLRAGSTEAFF
j_call: TRBJ1-6; v_call: TRBV7-2; d_call: -; clone_size: -; cdr3_nt: TGTGCCAGCAGCTTGGGGGATTCACCCCTCCACTTT; cdr3_aa: CASSLGDSPLHF
j_call: TRBJ2-4; v_call: TRBV19; d_call: -; clone_size: once; cdr3_nt: TGTGCCAGTACCTTACGGTCCCCTGGGGCCAAAAACATTCAGTACTTC; cdr3_aa: CASTLRSPGAKNIQYF
j_call: TRBJ2-1; v_call: TRBV6-5; d_call: -; clone_size: -; cdr3_nt: TGTGCCAGCAGTCCCCCGGGCGCCAACTACAATGAGCAGTTCTTC; cdr3_aa: CASSPPGANYNEQFF
j_call: TRBJ2-1; v_call: TRBV2; d_call: TRBD2; clone_size: once; cdr3_nt: TGTGCCAGCAGTGAATTTAGCGGGAGGGCCTATGAGCAGTTCTTC; cdr3_aa: CASSEFSGRAYEQFF
j_call: TRBJ1-2; v_call: TRBV6-6; d_call: TRBD1; clone_size: -; cdr3_nt: TGTGCCAGCAGTCATCGACAGGGTAGGCTCTATGGCTACACCTTC; cdr3_aa: CASSHRQGRLYGYTF
j_call: TRBJ2-3; v_call: TRBV7-3; d_call: -; clone_size: -; cdr3_nt: TGTGCCAGCAGCTGGAGTCCAAGGACTAGCACAGATACGCAGTATTTT; cdr3_aa: CASSWSPRTSTDTQYF
j_call: TRBJ2-2; v_call: TRBV13; d_call: TRBD2; clone_size: -; cdr3_nt: TGTGCCAGCAGCTTTAAAATAGCGGGAGTACGGACCGGGGAGCTGTTTTTT; cdr3_aa: CASSFKIAGVRTGELFF
j_call: TRBJ2-1; v_call: TRBV18; d_call: -; clone_size: -; cdr3_nt: TGTGCCAGCTCACCACAGGCGATTAAATCCTACAATGAGCAGTTCTTC; cdr3_aa: CASSPQAIKSYNEQFF
j_call: TRBJ1-1; v_call: TRBV6-1; d_call: -; clone_size: -; cdr3_nt: TGTGCCAGCAGCGCTACAGGGAACACTGAAGCTTTCTTT; cdr3_aa: CASSATGNTEAFF
j_call: TRBJ1-1; v_call: TRBV18; d_call: -; clone_size: few; cdr3_nt: TGTGCCAGCTCCGGGGACCGGAACACTGAAGCTTTCTTT; cdr3_aa: CASSGDRNTEAFF
j_call: TRBJ1-2; v_call: TRBV19; d_call: TRBD1; clone_size: -; cdr3_nt: TGTGCCAGTTCAAGTCTCCGGGACAGGCCGGAAATCTATGGCTACACCTTC; cdr3_aa: CASSSLRDRPEIYGYTF
j_call: TRBJ1-1; v_call: TRBV4-2; d_call: -; clone_size: -; cdr3_nt: TGTGCCAGCAGCCAAGGAGATCGGGATAACACTGAAGCTTTCTTT; cdr3_aa: CASSQGDRDNTEAFF
j_call: TRBJ1-1; v_call: TRBV15; d_call: -; clone_size: -; cdr3_nt: TGTGCCACCAGCAGAGACAGAGGGAACACTGAAGCTTTCTTT; cdr3_aa: CATSRDRGNTEAFF
j_call: TRBJ2-1; v_call: TRBV5-1; d_call: TRBD2; clone_size: -; cdr3_nt: TGCGCCAGCAGCTTGAACCCGACTAGCGGGAGCTCCTACAATGAGCAGTTCTTC; cdr3_aa: CASSLNPTSGSSYNEQFF
j_call: TRBJ2-2; v_call: TRBV14; d_call: -; clone_size: -; cdr3_nt: TGTGCCAGCAGCCAAGTAGGCTCCGCCGTCGGGGAGCTGTTTTTT; cdr3_aa: CASSQVGSAVGELFF
j_call: TRBJ2-7; v_call: TRBV6-5; d_call: -; clone_size: once; cdr3_nt: TGTGCCAGCAGGCGCTGGGGTAGTCCTGACTACGAGCAGTACTTC; cdr3_aa: CASRRWGSPDYEQYF
j_call: TRBJ1-2; v_call: TRBV19; d_call: -; clone_size: -; cdr3_nt: TGTGCCAGTAGTAAACAAGGGAGATCCCCCTGGCATGGCTACACCTTC; cdr3_aa: CASSKQGRSPWHGYTF
j_call: TRBJ2-1; v_call: TRBV27; d_call: TRBD2; clone_size: -; cdr3_nt: TGTGCCAGCAGCTCCTTAGCGGGAGTTTGGCAGTTCTTC; cdr3_aa: CASSSLAGVWQFF
j_call: TRBJ2-3; v_call: TRBV18; d_call: -; clone_size: -; cdr3_nt: TGTGCCAGCTCACCGCAGGGCACAGATACGCAGTATTTT; cdr3_aa: CASSPQGTDTQYF
j_call: TRBJ1-2; v_call: TRBV5-1; d_call: -; clone_size: -; cdr3_nt: TGCGCCAGCACCGGGGACGGCTATGGCTACACCTTC; cdr3_aa: CASTGDGYGYTF
j_call: TRBJ2-7; v_call: TRBV5-1; d_call: TRBD1; clone_size: -; cdr3_nt: TGCGCCAGCAGCATGGGACAGGGGACACAGGTTTACGAGCAGTACTTC; cdr3_aa: CASSMGQGTQVYEQYF
j_call: TRBJ2-7; v_call: TRBV5-6; d_call: TRBD2; clone_size: -; cdr3_nt: TGTGCCAGCACCTTGCTTACGGGAGGGCCGCTAAACAACGAGCAGTACTTC; cdr3_aa: CASTLLTGGPLNNEQYF
j_call: TRBJ2-7; v_call: TRBV30; d_call: -; clone_size: -; cdr3_nt: TGTGCCTGGAGTGTACGGGGGGCTAGCGAGCAGTACTTC; cdr3_aa: CAWSVRGASEQYF
j_call: TRBJ1-1; v_call: TRBV5-1; d_call: TRBD1; clone_size: -; cdr3_nt: TGCGCCAGCAGCTTGGCCGGCCCCCAGGGGGCCGCGGTTGAAGCTTTCTTT; cdr3_aa: CASSLAGPQGAAVEAFF
j_call: TRBJ2-2; v_call: TRBV5-1; d_call: TRBD2; clone_size: -; cdr3_nt: TGCGCCAGCAGCTTGGGGCTAGCGGTAACCGGGGAGCTGTTTTTT; cdr3_aa: CASSLGLAVTGELFF